This T cell receptor (beta chain) emerged from a study of cytomegalovirus exposure and HLA in healthy donors. General observations from the study: According to an earlier analysis, most TCR beta V segments yielded productive rearrangements about 90% or about 30% of the time.

The CDR3 loop spans 17 amino acids. The ends were cut back, 4 bases at V and 4 bases at J, with 23 bases in the middle. Germline V gives CDR1 LNHDA, CDR2 SQIVND (reference sequence). In the PCR, 60 Vbeta and 13 Jbeta primers were used. TCRdb's table, derived via immunoSEQ multiplex PCR, lists solely in-frame clones and lacks some. The sample has 95,000 to 150,000 clones, 70% to 85% seen once. Concerning this clone: The antigen is unknown.

The V and J genes are TRBV19 and TRBJ2-7; D may be TRBD1 (5 bases). Sample: PBMCs. The sequence was obtained from a human donor in good health. The CDR3 DNA reads as TGTGCCAGTAGTACCACGGTTTTGCCAGGGCTTCCATACGAGCAGTACTTC. As protein: CASSTTVLPGLPYEQYF.